Each of the 14 T cell receptor beta chains below was sequenced from the same sample in a study of cytomegalovirus exposure and HLA in healthy donors. Amplification used 60 Vbeta primers and 13 Jbeta primers. Profiling relied on immunoSEQ multiplex PCR, and the TCRdb table lists in-frame clones only, not all of them. The table records 45,000 to 65,000 clones, about 82% of them present only once. Sequencing was done on a sample of PBMCs. These receptors all come from a man aged 25-40 years in good health and CMV-seronegative.

The V gene is TRBV7-2, the J gene TRBJ1-1; 8 positions agree with TRBD1. The V segment lost 2 bases and the J segment 5 bases; nucleotides outside the gene matches: 7. From germline, CDR1 is SGHTA and CDR2 FQGNSA. The CDR3 length is 15 residues. The CDR3 loop is CASSLTLQGATEAFF. In DNA form, the CDR3 reads TGTGCCAGCAGCTTAACACTGCAGGGGGCTACTGAAGCTTTCTTT.

V gene TRBV5-6 combines with J gene TRBJ2-1; 9 bases map to TRBD2. The CDR3 is 15 residues long. Trimming removed 0 bases from V and 3 bases from J; junction bases left unmatched: 1. Germline CDR1 SGHDT, CDR2 YYEEEE. CDR3 DNA sequence: TGTGCCAGCAGCTTGGGACTAGCGGTCTACAATGAGCAGTTCTTC. The encoded protein is CASSLGLAVYNEQFF. Full variable domain (rest looked up from reference TRBV5-6 and TRBJ2-1): DAGVTQSPTHLIKTRGQQVTLRCSPKSGHDTVSWYQQALGQGPQFIFQYYEEEERQRGNFPDRFSGHQFPNYSSELNVNALLLGDSALYLCASSLGLAVYNEQFFGPGTRLTVL.

V is TRBV5-6 and J is TRBJ2-6, with 7 bases fitting TRBD1. V shed 6 bases and J 4 bases; nucleotides not matched to a gene: 7. This CDR3 has 15 amino acids. Germline-derived CDR1 and CDR2 are SGHDT and YYEEEE. The DNA of the CDR3 is TGTGCCAGCAAACTACAGGGGACCGGGGCCAACGTCCTGACTTTC. Protein sequence: CASKLQGTGANVLTF.

This rearrangement joins TRBV23-1 to TRBJ2-7; 9 nucleotides line up with TRBD2. TRBV23-1 is assigned to the ORF class and has an uncertain function. V was clipped by 4 bases and J by 5 bases; unmatched bases: 21. The CDR3 runs 19 residues. The CDR3 region has the DNA TGCGCCAGCAGTCGACTCGCGGTGATGGGCGGGAGGGCCGGCGACGAGCAGTACTTC. This gives the protein CASSRLAVMGGRAGDEQYF.

This chain links TRBV7-9 with TRBJ1-1; tentatively, D is TRBD1 (6 bases). Germline CDR1 SEHNR, CDR2 FQNEAQ (reference sequence). Trimming stripped 2 bases from V and 1 base from J, with 8 bases between. CDR3 size: 14 residues. The CDR3 region is CASSLMGANTEAFF. CDR3 bases: TGTGCCAGCAGCTTAATGGGGGCGAACACTGAAGCTTTCTTT.

About this clone itself: In the same sample, other DNA sequences code for this CDR3. The V call is TRBV18, the J call TRBJ2-5; D is unclear. V lost 6 bases to trimming and J lost 5 bases, with 13 bases between them. The CDR3 length is 13 residues. Germline V lookup: CDR1 KGHSH, CDR2 LQKENI. This CDR3 reads CASSPPGRETQYF. The CDR3, as DNA: TGTGCCAGCTCTCCCCCAGGCCGGGAGACCCAGTACTTC.

This clone was seen a handful of times. The chain couples TRBV5-6 to TRBJ2-5; tentative D call: TRBD2 (5 bases). V was pared by 4 bases and J by 4 bases, with 14 bases between. Germline CDR1 SGHDT, CDR2 YYEEEE. This CDR3 region has 14 residues. The CDR3 sequence is CASSPSHSVETQYF. The CDR3 coding sequence is TGTGCCAGCAGCCCTAGCCATTCGGTAGAGACCCAGTACTTC.

In regard to this clone: The junction and the germline gene differ at one end; a read error may be behind it. The chain recombines TRBV6-5 with TRBJ2-3, with 7 bases that match TRBD1. This CDR3 region has 16 residues. Germline CDR1 MNHEY, CDR2 SVGAGI. The chain's CDR3 is CASRYSGQASTDTQYF. For the CDR3, the DNA is TGTGCCAGCAGATACTCTGGACAGGCTAGCACAGATACGCAGTATTTT.

The V gene is TRBV30, the J gene TRBJ2-3; perhaps TRBD2 as D (7 bases). Trimming left V 7 bases short and J 5 bases short, with 16 bases between. Germline CDR1 is GTSNPN and CDR2 is SVGIG (reference sequence). The CDR3 has 13 amino acids. The CDR3 sequence: CAYFEGGLDTQYF. The CDR3 coding sequence is TGTGCCTATTTTGAGGGGGGGTTAGATACGCAGTATTTT.

The chain uses TRBV5-8 and TRBJ1-2; 8 nucleotides agree with TRBD1. Germline lookup yields CDR1 SGHTS and CDR2 YDEGEE. V shed 3 bases and J 2 bases; nucleotides not matched to a gene: 6. The CDR3 is 15 amino acids. Here the CDR3 DNA reads TGTGCCAGCAGCTACAGACAGGGGTCAAACTATGGCTACACCTTC. Translating gives CASSYRQGSNYGYTF.

This clone was found a few times. The gene calls are TRBV5-1 and TRBJ1-1, with TRBD1 identical over 7 bases. This CDR3 has 20 residues. From germline, CDR1 is SGHRS and CDR2 YFSETQ. After removal of 4 bases from V and 1 base from J, the junction contained 22 bases not matched to a gene. In DNA, the CDR3 is TGCGCCAGCAGCCGCCGACAGGGACCGTTTTCTTACCTTGGGAACACTGAAGCTTTCTTT. Protein: CASSRRQGPFSYLGNTEAFF.

This sequence joins TRBV4-2 and TRBJ2-7; D is perhaps TRBD2 (6 bases). The CDR3 has 16 amino acids. Germline V CDR1 and CDR2: LGHNA, YNFKEQ. V was pared by 4 bases and J by 4 bases, with 20 bases between. The chain's CDR3 is CASSRRTASAEYEQYF. CDR3 bases: TGTGCCAGCAGCCGACGAACGGCTAGCGCGGAATACGAGCAGTACTTC.

V usage is TRBV30 and J usage is TRBJ1-1; D unclear. The germline V and J ends were trimmed by 0 bases and 3 bases, with 8 bases remaining between them. CDR1 and CDR2 from the germline V gene are GTSNPN and SVGIG (reference sequence). This CDR3 is built from 13 residues. This CDR3 reads CAWSVSSHTEAFF. DNA of the CDR3: TGTGCCTGGAGTGTTAGTAGCCACACTGAAGCTTTCTTT.

This sequence joins TRBV30 and TRBJ1-5; D gene uncertain. From germline, CDR1 is GTSNPN and CDR2 SVGIG (reference sequence). With 1 base removed from V and 8 bases from J, the gap between germline ends came to 12 bases. The CDR3 covers 13 residues. Here the CDR3 DNA reads TGTGCCTGGAGTGATACCCGGGGAAAGCCCCAGCATTTT. This translates into CAWSDTRGKPQHF.